This TCR beta chain was sequenced for a study of graft-versus-host responses after intestinal transplantation. Across the study: Transplants were multivisceral, liver-intestinal, or isolated intestinal. Recipients uniformly received anti-thymocyte globulin induction, followed by tacrolimus and steroids for about three years.

This CDR3 comprises 12 residues. V shed 6 bases and J shed 2 bases, with 6 bases lying between them. Looked up from germline, CDR1 is SNHLY and CDR2 is FYNNEI. Notes on the study in general: Allograft graft-versus-host to host-versus-graft clonal ratios ran high in patients with graft-donor T cell macrochimerism. Declines in HvG clones occurring early post-transplant were associated with peak circulating GvH clone levels.

Data came from immunoSEQ multiplex PCR; TCRdb stores just in-frame clones and leaves some out. The repertoire holds approximately 77,000 clones, about 90% seen once, with about 0.67% in the top ten. On this clone: The antigen is unknown.

The sequences come from PBMCs, collected 98 days after intestinal transplantation. The chain combines TRBV2 with TRBJ2-3, with D unclear. The TCR sequence derives from a human patient who received an intestinal transplant, so some T cells may come from the graft donor. The CDR3 nucleotides are TGTGCCAGCAGCGAGCTCACAGATACGCAGTATTTT. This codes for CASSELTDTQYF.